A selection of T cell receptor beta chains follows, all from one sample in a study of CD8+CD57+ T cells in acquired aplastic anemia. MiXCR was run by TCRdb on the reads, yielding one entry per CDR3 protein. The sample gives around 200,000 distinct CDR3 sequences, less than 65% of which show up once; roughly 42% is in the top ten. Sequencing used sorted CD4+, CD8+, or CD8+CD57+ T cells (not recorded which) from PBMCs. These receptors came from a human donor with aplastic anemia. The CDR3 runs from the conserved cysteine through the conserved F or W. The D gene is left open where the match is weak. Rows may omit the clone size; those that give it use once, few, many or a size class.

TRBV5-6	many	NA	TRBJ1-2	TGTGCCAGCAGCCCAACAGGGATCAACTATGGCTACACCTTC	CASSPTGINYGYTF
TRBV20-1	NA	TRBD1	TRBJ2-7	TGCAGTGCTAGAGATTATTGGGGACAGAGGTTGGACGAGCAGTACTTC	CSARDYWGQRLDEQYF
TRBV24-1	many	NA	TRBJ2-3	TGTGCCACCAGTGATTATCGGTCCACAGATACGCAGTATTTT	CATSDYRSTDTQYF
TRBV25-1	NA	NA	TRBJ1-1	TGTGCCAGCAGTGGAGGGGTAACTGAAGCTTTCTTT	CASSGGVTEAFF
TRBV15	NA	NA	TRBJ1-5	TGTGCCACCAGCAGAGATGCCGGGCCCCAGCATTTT	CATSRDAGPQHF
TRBV7-2	NA	NA	TRBJ2-7	TGTGCCAGCAGCCAAACAGCCCGAAAAAACTACGAGCAGTACTTC	CASSQTARKNYEQYF
TRBV6-4	few	NA	TRBJ2-6	TGTGCCAGCAGTGACGTTACCTCTGGGGCCAACGTCCTGACTTTC	CASSDVTSGANVLTF
TRBV29-1	few	NA	TRBJ2-1	TGCAGCGTCGAGGATCCAGCCTACAATGAGCAGTTCTTC	CSVEDPAYNEQFF
TRBV12-3/TRBV12-4	NA	TRBD1	TRBJ1-6	TGTGCCAGCACCCTTTCTATAGGACAGGGTAACTCACCCCTCCACTTT	CASTLSIGQGNSPLHF
TRBV10-3	NA	NA	TRBJ2-1	TGTGCCATCAGGACCGATCCCTACAATGAGCAGTTCTTC	CAIRTDPYNEQFF
TRBV15	NA	NA	TRBJ2-7	TGTGCCACCAGCAGTGGAACTAGTTCAACCTACGAGCAGTACTTC	CATSSGTSSTYEQYF
TRBV2	NA	NA	TRBJ2-4	TGTGCCAGCAGAATGTCCAGGGGATTTCGGAACATTCAGTACTTC	CASRMSRGFRNIQYF
TRBV11-2	many	NA	TRBJ2-7	TGTGCCAGCAGCTTAGATCGGGGAGTGGCCTACGAGCAGTACTTC	CASSLDRGVAYEQYF
TRBV12-5	NA	NA	TRBJ1-2	TGTGCCAGCAGTCTCATTACAGGGAGCGGCTACACCTTC	CASSLITGSGYTF
TRBV24-1	NA	NA	TRBJ2-7	TGTGCCACCGACATCGCACAGGGCCTCAGGAGGGAGGTCCACGAGCAGTACTTC	CATDIAQGLRREVHEQYF
TRBV7-2	NA	NA	TRBJ2-7	TGTGCCAGCAGCTTTGGCCTTGGAGGTTTCTACGAGCAGTACTTC	CASSFGLGGFYEQYF
TRBV12-3/TRBV12-4	NA	NA	TRBJ1-2	TGTGCCAGCAGTCCCCCGGGACACGGGTATGGCTACACCTTC	CASSPPGHGYGYTF
TRBV4-1	NA	NA	TRBJ1-1	TGCGCCAGCAGCCAAGATCCAGCAGGGCAGAACACTGAAGCTTTCTTT	CASSQDPAGQNTEAFF
TRBV3-1	few	TRBD1	TRBJ2-5	TGTGCCAGCAGCCGACCGACCATGGACAGGGGGAAGACCCAGTACTTC	CASSRPTMDRGKTQYF
TRBV7-8	NA	TRBD2	TRBJ2-1	TGTGCCAGCCTCATTGGGCTAGCGGGGGTGTATGAGCAGTTCTTC	CASLIGLAGVYEQFF
TRBV7-9	many	NA	TRBJ2-7	TGTGCCAGCAGCTTATTGATATCCTACGAGCAGTACTTC	CASSLLISYEQYF
TRBV10-3	once	TRBD1	TRBJ1-1	TGTGCCATCAGTGGGAGACAGGGGGACGGCACTGAAGCTTTCTTT	CAISGRQGDGTEAFF
TRBV10-2	NA	TRBD1	TRBJ2-1	TGCGCCAGCAGTGAAGACTTGGACAGGGGCTCCTACAATGAGCAGTTCTTC	CASSEDLDRGSYNEQFF
TRBV11-3	NA	NA	TRBJ1-1	TGTGCCAGCAGAGTGATAGGCACTGAAGCTTTCTTT	CASRVIGTEAFF
TRBV7-8	NA	TRBD2	TRBJ2-7	TGTGCCAGCAGCTTAGGGTCTAGCGGGCCGTACGAGCAGTACTTC	CASSLGSSGPYEQYF
TRBV7-9	NA	NA	TRBJ1-1	TGTGCCAGCAGCTTAGGCATTTTGGCTGAAGCTTTCTTT	CASSLGILAEAFF